This entry describes one T cell receptor beta chain. Its target is unknown. The CDR3 length is 15 residues. The V end lost 4 bases, the J end lost 4 bases, and 14 bases lay between the germline ends. The germline CDR1 and CDR2 sequences are SGHDT and YYEEEE. The sample comes from a study of response to subunit inactivated influenza vaccine. The study, taken as a whole, reports: Each seasonal influenza vaccination, the authors suggested, recruits few new T cells.

TCRdb itself ran the RT-PCR reads through MiXCR, one entry per CDR3 protein. The sample holds around 480,000 distinct CDR3 sequences, approximately 15% seen once. Sequences were derived from CD4+ T cells sorted from PBMCs, sampled roughly 24 months after vaccination. V usage is TRBV5-6 and J usage is TRBJ2-2; D is unresolved. The sequence derives from a man aged 45 to 70 who received an inactivated influenza vaccine. The DNA for the CDR3 is TGTGCCAGCAGCCGAGAAGGACGGGCCACCGGGGAGCTGTTTTTT. Translation: CASSREGRATGELFF.